A single sample is the source of the 27 T cell receptor beta chains below, sequenced in a study of blood T cell repertoires in COVID-19. TCRdb's table, derived via immunoSEQ multiplex PCR, lists solely in-frame clones and lacks some. The table records around 470,000 clones, 75% to 90% of them present only once. The sample was peripheral blood. The receptors come from a man aged 18 to 29 with COVID-19, enrolled during active disease.

The J gene is TRBJ2-1, the V gene TRBV7-2; TRBD1 matches 9 bases. V shed 7 bases and J 8 bases; nucleotides not matched to a gene: 15. The CDR3 has 16 amino acids. Germline V CDR1 and CDR2: SGHTA, FQGNSA. The CDR3 reads CASNRLAGQGIDEQFF. The CDR3 coding sequence is TGTGCCAGCAACCGACTCGCCGGACAGGGGATTGATGAGCAGTTCTTC.

The rearrangement links TRBV5-6 to TRBJ2-7; 8 bases map to TRBD2. Trimming removed 0 bases from V and 4 bases from J; junction bases left unmatched: 3. The CDR3 has 14 residues. Germline-derived CDR1 and CDR2 are SGHDT and YYEEEE. This CDR3 reads CASSLGTSLYEQYF. As DNA, the CDR3 is TGTGCCAGCAGCTTGGGGACTAGCTTGTACGAGCAGTACTTC.

The CDR3 loop is CASAVQGDSDEQFF. The CDR3 nucleotides read TGTGCCAGCGCCGTCCAGGGGGATTCAGATGAGCAGTTCTTC. The V call is TRBV6-5, the J call TRBJ2-1; 7 bases are a match to TRBD1. The germline V gene has CDR1 MNHEY and CDR2 SVGAGI. This CDR3 is built from 14 residues. With 8 bases clipped from V and 8 bases from J, the junction kept 12 bases outside the gene matches.

The rearrangement uses TRBV6-2 or TRBV6-3 and TRBJ1-2; D is unresolved. CDR3 size: 14 residues. Germline assignment: CDR1 MNHEY and CDR2 SVGEGT. V lost 4 bases and J lost 3, with 12 bases in between. This chain's CDR3 is CASSSNSFHYGYTF. In nucleotides, the CDR3 is TGTGCCAGCAGTTCTAATAGTTTCCACTATGGCTACACCTTC.

This clone has a single count. The chain has TRBV18 and TRBJ2-1, with D perhaps matching TRBD2 (7 bases). The CDR3 has 15 amino acids. The germline CDR1 and CDR2 sequences are KGHSH and LQKENI. The V end lost 3 bases, the J end lost 6 bases, and 15 bases lay between the germline ends. The CDR3 loop reads CASSPLRGAGNEQFF. The CDR3 DNA is TGTGCCAGCTCACCTCTTCGGGGGGCCGGCAATGAGCAGTTCTTC.

The chain carries TRBV4-1 and TRBJ1-1; D call uncertain. Per the germline V gene, CDR1 is MGHRA and CDR2 is YSYEKL. Between the trimmed V and J ends, which lost 1 base and 3 bases, there was a span of 9 bases. The CDR3 covers 14 residues. DNA of the CDR3: TGCGCCAGCAGCCAAGCCCGGGGTGACACTGAAGCTTTCTTT. Residues: CASSQARGDTEAFF.

The chain combines TRBV15 with TRBJ1-1; D remains unclear. V lost 0 bases to trimming and J lost 6 bases, with 11 bases between them. The CDR3 covers 14 residues. Germline CDR1 is LNHNV and CDR2 is YYDKDF (reference sequence). The CDR3 loop is CATSREEGTAEAFF. Written as DNA, the CDR3 is TGTGCCACCAGCAGAGAAGAGGGTACAGCTGAAGCTTTCTTT.

A few counts support this clone. The rearrangement joins TRBV2 to TRBJ2-2, with TRBD2 matching over 8 bases. The germline V gene encodes CDR1 SNHLY and CDR2 FYNNEI. The junction had 11 bases not matched to a gene; V was cut back by 8 bases and J by 9 bases. The CDR3 loop spans 14 amino acids. CDR3 sequence (DNA): TGTGCCAGCCGGACGGGGGGGCGACTGTGGGAGCTGTTTTTT. Translated, it gives CASRTGGRLWELFF. Full variable domain (missing parts from reference TRBV2 and TRBJ2-2): EPEVTQTPSHQVTQMGQEVILRCVPISNHLYFYWYRQILGQKVEFLVSFYNNEISEKSEIFDDQFSVERPDGSNFTLKIRSTKLEDSAMYFCASRTGGRLWELFFGEGSRLTVL.

The rearrangement links TRBV5-1 to TRBJ2-1, with D possibly being TRBD2 (5 bases). Germline V gene data show CDR1 as SGHRS and CDR2 as YFSETQ. With 1 base removed from V and 5 bases from J, the gap between germline ends came to 10 bases. The CDR3 is 14 residues long. The CDR3 loop is CASSLLVEDNEQFF. Written as DNA, the CDR3 is TGCGCCAGCAGCTTGTTGGTGGAGGACAATGAGCAGTTCTTC.

This chain uses TRBV27 with TRBJ1-2; maybe TRBD1 (6 bases). Germline values: CDR1 MNHEY, CDR2 SMNVEV (reference sequence). The V end lost 5 bases, the J end lost 7 bases, and 17 bases lay between the germline ends. The CDR3 is made up of 14 amino acids. Here the CDR3 reads CASSPAGVSSGYTF. DNA for the CDR3: TGTGCCAGCAGTCCGGCAGGGGTCTCGAGTGGCTACACCTTC.

There are a few counts of this clone. The CDR3 bases are TGTGCCAGCAGTGAAGCACAGGGGGCCTCCTACGAGCAGTACTTC. This gives the protein CASSEAQGASYEQYF. The chain is built from TRBV6-1 and TRBJ2-7, with 9 bases aligning to TRBD1. CDR3 length equals 15 residues. With V trimmed by 0 bases and J by 0 bases, 0 bases remained unmatched. Germline V gives CDR1 MNHNS, CDR2 SASEGT.

The V call is TRBV7-2, the J call TRBJ2-3; tentative D call: TRBD1 (6 bases). This CDR3 has 14 residues. Germline V gene data show CDR1 as SGHTA and CDR2 as FQGNSA. V was trimmed by 3 bases and J by 4 bases, leaving 11 bases between them. The CDR3 region is CASSFYRESDTQYF. In DNA form, the CDR3 reads TGTGCCAGCAGCTTTTACAGGGAATCAGATACGCAGTATTTT.

The J gene is TRBJ1-3, the V gene TRBV2; possibly TRBD1 for D (5 bases). The germline V and J ends were trimmed by 10 bases and 3 bases, with 16 bases remaining between them. The germline gives CDR1 SNHLY, CDR2 FYNNEI. This CDR3 spans 14 amino acids. CDR3 in amino acids: CATLFQGIGNTIYF. The CDR3 DNA reads as TGTGCCACCCTATTCCAGGGTATTGGAAACACCATATATTTT.

The sample holds a few counts of this clone. The chain combines TRBV5-6 with TRBJ2-7; D remains unclear. Trimming took off 0 bases at V and 2 bases at J, with 12 bases between the two ends. Germline CDR1 SGHDT, CDR2 YYEEEE. This CDR3 contains 15 residues. The CDR3 region is CASSLVEQRTYEQYF. The CDR3 region has the DNA TGTGCCAGCAGCTTGGTTGAGCAGAGGACCTACGAGCAGTACTTC.

Written as DNA, the CDR3 is TGTGCCAGTGGACCCCCAGGGGGCACTGAAGCTTTCTTT. It is translated as CASGPPGGTEAFF. This chain joins TRBV12-3 or TRBV12-4 and TRBJ1-1; 7 bases fit TRBD1. CDR3 length: 13 amino acids. The trim removed 9 bases at V and 4 bases at J, leaving 8 bases unmatched.

In nucleotides, the CDR3 is TGTGCCAGCAGCTCTATAAATCTCGTTAACTATGGCTACACCTTC. Its translation is CASSSINLVNYGYTF. The rearrangement joins TRBV7-8 to TRBJ1-2; no clear D. Trimming pared 4 bases from V and 1 base from J, leaving 13 bases between. The CDR3 covers 15 residues. Germline V gene sequence: CDR1 SGHVS, CDR2 FQNEAQ.

The genes are TRBV6-5 and TRBJ1-2; D not resolved. The germline V gene encodes CDR1 MNHEY and CDR2 SVGAGI. CDR3 length: 11 amino acids. V was pared by 7 bases and J by 10 bases, with 13 bases between. The DNA of the CDR3 is TGTGCCAGCACTTCGGAGGGAGACTACACCTTC. It translates to CASTSEGDYTF.

The chain recombines TRBV9 with TRBJ1-1, with D hard to call. Trimming took 2 bases from V and 1 from J, leaving 12 bases between them. Germline loops: CDR1 SGDLS, CDR2 YYNGEE. The CDR3 has 15 amino acids. CDR3 in DNA: TGTGCCAGCAGCGTCGGGAACCCTCGGAACACTGAAGCTTTCTTT. It yields the protein CASSVGNPRNTEAFF.

This rearrangement joins TRBV4-1 to TRBJ2-7, with 9 bases that match TRBD1. The germline V gene has CDR1 MGHRA and CDR2 YSYEKL. Trimming removed 4 bases from V and 3 bases from J; junction bases left unmatched: 4. The CDR3 runs 14 residues. The CDR3 coding sequence is TGCGCCAGCAGCCCCGTGACAGGGGGCTACGAGCAGTACTTC. Translated, it gives CASSPVTGGYEQYF.

This clone was counted once. The genes are TRBV13 and TRBJ2-7; D is perhaps TRBD1 (6 bases). Germline V gives CDR1 PRHDT, CDR2 FYEKMQ (reference sequence). V lost 0 bases and J 0 bases, leaving 9 bases between the germline ends. The CDR3 is 15 amino acids. This chain's CDR3 is CASSLGGDNSYEQYF. In DNA form, the CDR3 reads TGTGCCAGCAGCTTAGGTGGGGACAACTCCTACGAGCAGTACTTC. The full variable domain, completed using reference TRBV13 and TRBJ2-7, is AAGVIQSPRHLIKEKRETATLKCYPIPRHDTVYWYQQGPGQDPQFLISFYEKMQSDKGSIPDRFSAQQFSDYHSELNMSSLELGDSALYFCASSLGGDNSYEQYFGPGTRLTVT.

This clone has just one count. J is TRBJ2-5 and V is TRBV7-9; tentatively, D is TRBD1 (5 bases). Germline loops: CDR1 SEHNR, CDR2 FQNEAQ (reference sequence). The CDR3 has 13 amino acids. Trimming removed 3 bases from V and 3 bases from J, with 8 bases in between. CDR3 coding DNA: TGTGCCAGCAGCTTTATAGGGGAAGAGACCCAGTACTTC. Its translation: CASSFIGEETQYF. Combining the CDR3 with reference TRBV7-9 and TRBJ2-5 gives the whole variable domain DTGVSQNPRHKITKRGQNVTFRCDPISEHNRLYWYRQTLGQGPEFLTYFQNEAQLEKSRLLSDRFSAERPKGSFSTLEIQRTEQGDSAMYLCASSFIGEETQYFGPGTRLLVL.

The chain couples TRBV27 to TRBJ1-3, with D possibly being TRBD1 (5 bases). The V and J ends lost 6 bases and 0 bases respectively, with 9 bases between them. This CDR3 comprises 14 residues. Germline CDR1 MNHEY, CDR2 SMNVEV (reference sequence). The CDR3 nucleotides are TGTGCCAGCAGCCGGGGGGTCTCTGGAAACACCATATATTTT. Translation gives CASSRGVSGNTIYF.

The rearrangement uses TRBV7-2 and TRBJ2-6; possibly TRBD2 for D (6 bases). The V gene lost 0 bases and the J gene lost 3 bases, with 9 bases spanning the gap. Germline V gives CDR1 SGHTA, CDR2 FQGNSA. The CDR3 is 16 residues long. CDR3 sequence reads: CASSLAHGGGANVLTF. The CDR3 nucleotides read TGTGCCAGCAGCTTAGCCCACGGGGGTGGGGCCAACGTCCTGACTTTC.

The rearrangement joins TRBV6-1 to TRBJ2-2, with TRBD2 matching over 12 bases. This CDR3 comprises 15 residues. After removal of 8 bases from V and 6 bases from J, the junction contained 7 bases not matched to a gene. CDR1 and CDR2 from the germline V gene are MNHNS and SASEGT. The CDR3 reads CASSTSGGSSGELFF. The CDR3 nucleotides are TGTGCCAGCTCGACTAGCGGGGGATCATCCGGGGAGCTGTTTTTT.

The chain joins TRBV11-2 to TRBJ1-4; D unresolved. The CDR3 consists of 14 residues. V was trimmed by 2 bases and J by 4 bases, leaving 8 bases between them. Germline lookup yields CDR1 SGHAT and CDR2 FQNNGV. The CDR3 reads CASSLRDINEKLFF. CDR3 coding DNA: TGTGCCAGCAGCTTACGGGATATTAATGAAAAACTGTTTTTT.

The V and J genes are TRBV19 and TRBJ2-5, with 8 positions matching TRBD2. Unmatched junction bases numbered 5, after V lost 3 bases and J lost 2 bases. Germline-derived CDR1 and CDR2 are LNHDA and SQIVND (reference sequence). The CDR3 sequence is 15 residues long. The CDR3 DNA sequence: TGTGCCAGTAGTATTCCGGGGGGGATACAAGAGACCCAGTACTTC. It yields the protein CASSIPGGIQETQYF. Filled out from reference TRBV19 and TRBJ2-5, the complete variable domain reads DGGITQSPKYLFRKEGQNVTLSCEQNLNHDAMYWYRQDPGQGLRLIYYSQIVNDFQKGDIAEGYSVSREKKESFPLTVTSAQKNPTAFYLCASSIPGGIQETQYFGPGTRLLVL.

This chain joins TRBV5-1 and TRBJ2-1; D remains unclear. The CDR3 has 12 residues. V was shortened by 4 bases and J by 6 bases, with 8 bases between the two germline ends. Germline loops: CDR1 SGHRS, CDR2 YFSETQ. DNA for the CDR3: TGCGCCAGCAGCGTTTCTAGCAATGAGCAGTTCTTC. Encoded protein: CASSVSSNEQFF.